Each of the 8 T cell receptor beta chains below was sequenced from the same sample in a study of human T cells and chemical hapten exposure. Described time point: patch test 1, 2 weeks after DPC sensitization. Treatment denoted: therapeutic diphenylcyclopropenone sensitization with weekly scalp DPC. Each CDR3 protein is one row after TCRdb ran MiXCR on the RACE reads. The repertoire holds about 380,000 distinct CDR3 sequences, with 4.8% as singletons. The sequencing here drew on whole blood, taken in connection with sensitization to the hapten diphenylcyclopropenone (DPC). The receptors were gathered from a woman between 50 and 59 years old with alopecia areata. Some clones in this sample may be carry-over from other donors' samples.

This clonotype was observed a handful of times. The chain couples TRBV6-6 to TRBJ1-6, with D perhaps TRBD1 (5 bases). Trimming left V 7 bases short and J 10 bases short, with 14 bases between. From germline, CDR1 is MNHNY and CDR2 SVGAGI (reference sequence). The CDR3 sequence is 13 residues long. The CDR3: CASTAERDSPLHF. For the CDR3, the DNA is TGTGCCAGCACCGCCGAGAGGGACTCACCCCTCCACTTT.

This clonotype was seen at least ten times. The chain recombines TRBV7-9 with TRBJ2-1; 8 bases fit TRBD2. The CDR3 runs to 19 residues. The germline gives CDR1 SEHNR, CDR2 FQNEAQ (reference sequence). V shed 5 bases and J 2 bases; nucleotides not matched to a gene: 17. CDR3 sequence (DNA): TGTGCCAGCAGCCAAAAGGCCCTGGCGGGAGGCTCCCCCTACAATGAGCAGTTCTTC. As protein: CASSQKALAGGSPYNEQFF. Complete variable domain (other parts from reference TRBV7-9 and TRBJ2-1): DTGVSQNPRHKITKRGQNVTFRCDPISEHNRLYWYRQTLGQGPEFLTYFQNEAQLEKSRLLSDRFSAERPKGSFSTLEIQRTEQGDSAMYLCASSQKALAGGSPYNEQFFGPGTRLTVL.

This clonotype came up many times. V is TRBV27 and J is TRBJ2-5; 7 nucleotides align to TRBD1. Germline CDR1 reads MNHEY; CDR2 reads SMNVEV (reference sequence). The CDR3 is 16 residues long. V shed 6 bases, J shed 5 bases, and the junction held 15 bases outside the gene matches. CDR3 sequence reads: CASSFRLTGLGETQYF. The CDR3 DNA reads TGTGCCAGCAGCTTCCGCTTGACAGGGCTTGGGGAGACCCAGTACTTC.

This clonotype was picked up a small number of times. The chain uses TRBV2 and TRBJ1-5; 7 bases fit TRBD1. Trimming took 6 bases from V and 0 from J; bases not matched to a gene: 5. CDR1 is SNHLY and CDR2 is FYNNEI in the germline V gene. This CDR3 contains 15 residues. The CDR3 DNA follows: TGTGCCAGCAGGTCGGGACAGAATAGCAATCAGCCCCAGCATTTT. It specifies CASRSGQNSNQPQHF.

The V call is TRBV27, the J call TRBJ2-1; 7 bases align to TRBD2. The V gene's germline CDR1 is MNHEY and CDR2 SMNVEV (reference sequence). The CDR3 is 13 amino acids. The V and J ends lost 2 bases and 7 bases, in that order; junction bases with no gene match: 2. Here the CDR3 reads CASSLLAANEQFF. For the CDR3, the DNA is TGTGCCAGCAGTTTACTAGCGGCTAATGAGCAGTTCTTC.

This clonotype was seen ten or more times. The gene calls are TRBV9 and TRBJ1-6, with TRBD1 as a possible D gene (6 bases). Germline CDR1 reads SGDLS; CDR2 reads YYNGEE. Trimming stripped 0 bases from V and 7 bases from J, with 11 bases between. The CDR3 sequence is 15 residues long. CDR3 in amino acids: CASSVDSGDNSPLHF. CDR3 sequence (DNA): TGTGCCAGCAGCGTAGACTCAGGGGACAATTCACCCCTCCACTTT.

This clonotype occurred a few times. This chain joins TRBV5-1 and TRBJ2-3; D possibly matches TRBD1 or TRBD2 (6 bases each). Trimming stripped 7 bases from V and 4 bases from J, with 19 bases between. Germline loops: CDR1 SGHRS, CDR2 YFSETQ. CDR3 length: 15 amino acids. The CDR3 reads CASRILWGAPDTQYF. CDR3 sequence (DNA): TGCGCCAGCCGCATCCTTTGGGGGGCCCCAGATACGCAGTATTTT.

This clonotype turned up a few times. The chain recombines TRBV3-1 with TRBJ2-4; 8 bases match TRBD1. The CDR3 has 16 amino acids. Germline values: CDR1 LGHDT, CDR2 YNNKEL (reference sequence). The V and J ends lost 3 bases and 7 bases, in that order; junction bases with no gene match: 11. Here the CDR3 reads CASSHGDRGLGNIQYF. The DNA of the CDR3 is TGTGCCAGCAGCCATGGTGACAGGGGTTTAGGGAACATTCAGTACTTC. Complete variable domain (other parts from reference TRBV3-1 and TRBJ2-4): DTAVSQTPKYLVTQMGNDKSIKCEQNLGHDTMYWYKQDSKKFLKIMFSYNNKELIINETVPNRFSPKSPDKAHLNLHINSLELGDSAVYFCASSHGDRGLGNIQYFGAGTRLSVL.